This T cell receptor (beta chain) came from a study of blood T cell repertoires in COVID-19. About the study: Both acute and convalescent COVID-19 samples were obtained from the United States, Italy and Spain. The analysed material was cDNA or gDNA that came from T cells, B-cell-depleted T cells, or PBMCs.

Authors' methods: How many nucleated cells were present was estimated from reference gene primer amplification. Libraries were prepared by immunoSEQ multiplex PCR; TCRdb keeps only in-frame clonotypes and omits some of them. V and J calls plus clone size are reproduced from that table; the DNA served to infer D and trimming. The sample includes some 71,000 clones, more than 75% of them seen just once. V was trimmed by 0 bases and J by 0 bases, leaving 10 bases between them. The V gene's germline CDR1 is LNHNV and CDR2 YYDKDF (reference sequence). This CDR3 has 16 residues. The J gene is TRBJ2-3, the V gene TRBV15; possibly TRBD2 for D (6 bases). This TCR was recovered from a woman aged 70-85 years with acute or convalescent COVID-19. The sample comprised peripheral blood. CDR3: CATSRDRSGSTDTQYF. CDR3 coding DNA: TGTGCCACCAGCAGAGATCGGAGCGGGAGCACAGATACGCAGTATTTT.